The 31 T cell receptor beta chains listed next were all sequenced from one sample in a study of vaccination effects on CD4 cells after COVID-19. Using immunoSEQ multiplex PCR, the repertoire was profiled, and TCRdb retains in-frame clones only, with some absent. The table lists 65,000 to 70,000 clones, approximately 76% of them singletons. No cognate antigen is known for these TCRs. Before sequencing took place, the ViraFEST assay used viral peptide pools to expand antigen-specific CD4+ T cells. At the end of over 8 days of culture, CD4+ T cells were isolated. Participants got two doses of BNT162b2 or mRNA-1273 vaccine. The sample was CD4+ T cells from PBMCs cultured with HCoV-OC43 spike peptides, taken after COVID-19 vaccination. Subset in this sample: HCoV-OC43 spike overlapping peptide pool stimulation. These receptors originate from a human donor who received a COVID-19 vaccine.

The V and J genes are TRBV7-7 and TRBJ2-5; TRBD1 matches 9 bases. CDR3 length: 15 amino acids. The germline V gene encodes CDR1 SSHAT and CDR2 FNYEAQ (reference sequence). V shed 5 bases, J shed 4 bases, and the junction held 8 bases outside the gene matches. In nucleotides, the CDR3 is TGTGCCAGCAGCCGTGCCTCACAGGGGGCAGAGACCCAGTACTTC. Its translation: CASSRASQGAETQYF.

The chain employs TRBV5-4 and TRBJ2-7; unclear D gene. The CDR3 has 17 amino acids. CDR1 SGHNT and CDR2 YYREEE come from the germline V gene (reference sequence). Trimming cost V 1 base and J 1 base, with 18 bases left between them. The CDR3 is CASSLWSATEISYEQYV. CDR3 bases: TGTGCCAGCAGCTTGTGGTCTGCGACGGAGATTTCCTACGAGCAGTACGTC.

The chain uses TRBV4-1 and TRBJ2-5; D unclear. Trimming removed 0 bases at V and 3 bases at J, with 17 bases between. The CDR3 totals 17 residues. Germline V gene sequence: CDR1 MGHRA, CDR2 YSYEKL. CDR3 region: CASSQDKIGSKKETQYF. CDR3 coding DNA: TGCGCCAGCAGCCAAGATAAAATAGGCAGTAAGAAAGAGACCCAGTACTTC.

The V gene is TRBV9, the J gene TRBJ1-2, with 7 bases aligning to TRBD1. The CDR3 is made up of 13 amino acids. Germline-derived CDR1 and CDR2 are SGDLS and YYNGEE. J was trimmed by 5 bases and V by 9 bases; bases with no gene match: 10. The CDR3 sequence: CATLGDSTYGYTF. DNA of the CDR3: TGTGCCACCCTCGGGGACAGTACTTATGGCTACACCTTC.

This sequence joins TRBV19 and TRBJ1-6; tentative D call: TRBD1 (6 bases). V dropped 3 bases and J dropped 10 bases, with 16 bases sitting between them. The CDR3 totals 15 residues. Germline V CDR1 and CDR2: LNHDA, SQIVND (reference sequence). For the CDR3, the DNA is TGTGCCAGTAGTATCCGGACAGACTACGGGTCACCCCTCCACTTT. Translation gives CASSIRTDYGSPLHF. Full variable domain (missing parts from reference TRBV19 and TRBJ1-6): DGGITQSPKYLFRKEGQNVTLSCEQNLNHDAMYWYRQDPGQGLRLIYYSQIVNDFQKGDIAEGYSVSREKKESFPLTVTSAQKNPTAFYLCASSIRTDYGSPLHFGNGTRLTVT.

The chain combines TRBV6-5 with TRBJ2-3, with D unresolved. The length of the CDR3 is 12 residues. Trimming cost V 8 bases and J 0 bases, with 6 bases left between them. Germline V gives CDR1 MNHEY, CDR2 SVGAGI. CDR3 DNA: TGTGCCAGCCGTTCTAGCACAGATACGCAGTATTTT. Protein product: CASRSSTDTQYF.

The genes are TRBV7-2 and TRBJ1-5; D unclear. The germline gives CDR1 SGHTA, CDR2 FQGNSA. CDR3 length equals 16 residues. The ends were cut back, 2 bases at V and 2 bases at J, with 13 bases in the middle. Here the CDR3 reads CASSLRGVSGNQPQHF. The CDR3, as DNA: TGTGCCAGCAGCTTACGTGGGGTTTCGGGCAATCAGCCCCAGCATTTT. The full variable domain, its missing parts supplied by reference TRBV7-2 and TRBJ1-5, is GAGVSQSPSNKVTEKGKDVELRCDPISGHTALYWYRQSLGQGLEFLIYFQGNSAPDKSGLPSDRFSAERTGGSVSTLTIQRTQQEDSAVYLCASSLRGVSGNQPQHFGDGTRLSIL.

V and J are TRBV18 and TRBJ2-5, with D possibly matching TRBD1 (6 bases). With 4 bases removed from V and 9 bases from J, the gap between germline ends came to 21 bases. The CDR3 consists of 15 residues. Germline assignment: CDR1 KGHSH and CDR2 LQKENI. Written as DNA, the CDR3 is TGTGCCAGCTCACAAGCCGGGACACCGTATGAGTCCCAGTACTTC. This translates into CASSQAGTPYESQYF.

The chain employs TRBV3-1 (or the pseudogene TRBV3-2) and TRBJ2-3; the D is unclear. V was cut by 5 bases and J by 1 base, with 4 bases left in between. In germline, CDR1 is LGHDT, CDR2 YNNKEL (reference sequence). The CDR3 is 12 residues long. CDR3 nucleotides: TGTGCCAGCAGCTACCGCACAGATACGCAGTATTTT. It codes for CASSYRTDTQYF.

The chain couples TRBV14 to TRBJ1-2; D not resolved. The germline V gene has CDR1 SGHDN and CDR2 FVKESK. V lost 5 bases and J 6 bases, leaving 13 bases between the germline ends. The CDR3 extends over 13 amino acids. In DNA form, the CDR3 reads TGTGCCAGCAGCTTCACAACGATCCATGGCTACACCTTC. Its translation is CASSFTTIHGYTF.

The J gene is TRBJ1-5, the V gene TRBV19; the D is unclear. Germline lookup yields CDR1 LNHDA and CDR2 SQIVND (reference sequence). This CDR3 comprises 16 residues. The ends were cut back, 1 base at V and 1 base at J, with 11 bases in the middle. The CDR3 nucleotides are TGTGCCAGTAGTATAGCCCTGCGGGTAAGCAATCAGCCCCAGCATTTT. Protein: CASSIALRVSNQPQHF.

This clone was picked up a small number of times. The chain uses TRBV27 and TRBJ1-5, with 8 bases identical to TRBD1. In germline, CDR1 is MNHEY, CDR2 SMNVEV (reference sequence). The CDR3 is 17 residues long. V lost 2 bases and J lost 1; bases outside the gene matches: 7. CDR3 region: CASSLRAGGPSNQPQHF. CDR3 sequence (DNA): TGTGCCAGCAGTTTAAGGGCAGGGGGCCCCAGCAATCAGCCCCAGCATTTT.

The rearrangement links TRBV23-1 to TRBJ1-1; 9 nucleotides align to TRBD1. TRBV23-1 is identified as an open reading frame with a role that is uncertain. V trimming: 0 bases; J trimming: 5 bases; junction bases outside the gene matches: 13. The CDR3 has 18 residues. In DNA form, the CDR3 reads TGCGCCAGCAGTCAATCGCCAGGCCCTAGACAGGGGGTTACTGAAGCTTTCTTT. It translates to CASSQSPGPRQGVTEAFF.

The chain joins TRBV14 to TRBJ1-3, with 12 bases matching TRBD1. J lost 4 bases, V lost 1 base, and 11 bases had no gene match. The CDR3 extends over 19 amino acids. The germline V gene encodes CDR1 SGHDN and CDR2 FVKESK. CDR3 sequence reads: CASSQVWDRGLSSGNTIYF. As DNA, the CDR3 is TGTGCCAGCAGCCAAGTTTGGGACAGGGGGCTTTCGAGCGGAAACACCATATATTTT.

The CDR3 DNA follows: TGTGCCAGCAGCCCAGAGGGCCCAGATACGCAGTATTTT. It encodes CASSPEGPDTQYF. J is TRBJ2-3 and V is TRBV5-4; D is possibly TRBD2 (5 bases). From germline, CDR1 is SGHNT and CDR2 YYREEE (reference sequence). Trimming pared 4 bases from V and 4 bases from J, leaving 10 bases between. The CDR3 is 13 residues long.

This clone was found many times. The CDR3: CASSLGTTGYEQYV. CDR3 nucleotides: TGTGCCAGCAGTTTAGGGACAACCGGCTACGAGCAGTACGTC. This chain uses TRBV28 with TRBJ2-7; D might be TRBD1 (6 bases). V lost 2 bases to trimming and J lost 3 bases, with 11 bases between them. CDR1 is MDHEN, CDR2 SYDVKM, per germline. This CDR3 spans 14 amino acids.

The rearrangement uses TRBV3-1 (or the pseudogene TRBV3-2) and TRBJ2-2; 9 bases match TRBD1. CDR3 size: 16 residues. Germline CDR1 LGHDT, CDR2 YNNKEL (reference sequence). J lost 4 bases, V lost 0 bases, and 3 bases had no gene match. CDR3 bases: TGTGCCAGCAGCCAAGATACAGGGGGCGGCACCGGGGAGCTGTTTTTT. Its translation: CASSQDTGGGTGELFF.

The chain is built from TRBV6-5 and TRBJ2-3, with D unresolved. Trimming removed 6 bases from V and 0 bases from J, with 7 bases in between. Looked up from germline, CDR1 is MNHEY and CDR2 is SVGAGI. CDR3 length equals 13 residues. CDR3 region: CASRLPSTDTQYF. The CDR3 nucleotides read TGTGCCAGCAGACTTCCTAGCACAGATACGCAGTATTTT.

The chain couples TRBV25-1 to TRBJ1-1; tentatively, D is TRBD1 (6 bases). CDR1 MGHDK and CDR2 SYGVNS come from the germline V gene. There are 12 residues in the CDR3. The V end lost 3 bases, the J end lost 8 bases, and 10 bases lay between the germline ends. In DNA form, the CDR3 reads TGTGCCAGCAGTGAGCTGGACAGCGAAGCTTTCTTT. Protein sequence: CASSELDSEAFF.

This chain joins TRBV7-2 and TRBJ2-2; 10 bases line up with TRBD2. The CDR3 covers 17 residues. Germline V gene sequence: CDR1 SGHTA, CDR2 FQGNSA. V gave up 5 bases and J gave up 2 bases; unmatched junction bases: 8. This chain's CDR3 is CASSQPGTSVNTGELFF. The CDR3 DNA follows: TGTGCCAGCAGCCAACCCGGGACTAGCGTAAACACCGGGGAGCTGTTTTTT.

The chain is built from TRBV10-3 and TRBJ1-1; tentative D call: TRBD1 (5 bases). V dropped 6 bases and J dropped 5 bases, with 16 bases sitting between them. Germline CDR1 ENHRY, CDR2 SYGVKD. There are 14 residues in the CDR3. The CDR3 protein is CAIRDGGYGTEAFF. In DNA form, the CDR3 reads TGTGCCATCAGGGATGGGGGGTATGGTACTGAAGCTTTCTTT.

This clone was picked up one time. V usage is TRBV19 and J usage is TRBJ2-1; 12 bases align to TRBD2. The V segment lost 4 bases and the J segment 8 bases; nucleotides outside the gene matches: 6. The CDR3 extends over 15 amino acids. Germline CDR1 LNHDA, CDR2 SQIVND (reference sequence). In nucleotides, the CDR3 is TGTGCCAGTAGTAAATCTAGCGGGGGGGACCATGAGCAGTTCTTC. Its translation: CASSKSSGGDHEQFF.

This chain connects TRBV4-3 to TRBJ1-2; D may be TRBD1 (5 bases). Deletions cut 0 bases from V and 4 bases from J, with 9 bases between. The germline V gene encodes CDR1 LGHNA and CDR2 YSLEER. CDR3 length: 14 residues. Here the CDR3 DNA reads TGCGCCAGCAGCCAAGAGGTGGGGGGCTATGGCTACACCTTC. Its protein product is CASSQEVGGYGYTF.

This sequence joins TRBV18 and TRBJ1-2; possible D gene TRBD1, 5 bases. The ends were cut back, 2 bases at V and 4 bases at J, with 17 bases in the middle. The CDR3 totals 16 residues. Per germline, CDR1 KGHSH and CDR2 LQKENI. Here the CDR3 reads CASSPLAGPRTYGYTF. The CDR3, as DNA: TGTGCCAGCTCACCATTAGCAGGGCCACGAACCTATGGCTACACCTTC.

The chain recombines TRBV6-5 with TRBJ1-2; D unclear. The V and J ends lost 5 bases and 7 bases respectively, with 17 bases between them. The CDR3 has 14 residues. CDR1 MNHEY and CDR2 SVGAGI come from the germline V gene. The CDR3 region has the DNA TGTGCCAGCAGTCGGACCCAGGCCTCGGGTGGCTACACCTTC. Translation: CASSRTQASGGYTF.

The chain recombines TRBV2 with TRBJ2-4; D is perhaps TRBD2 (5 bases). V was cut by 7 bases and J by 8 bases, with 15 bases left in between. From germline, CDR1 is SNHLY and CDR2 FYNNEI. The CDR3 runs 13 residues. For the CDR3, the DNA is TGTGCCAGCACCTCACTTCGGGGAGACATTCAGTACTTC. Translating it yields CASTSLRGDIQYF.

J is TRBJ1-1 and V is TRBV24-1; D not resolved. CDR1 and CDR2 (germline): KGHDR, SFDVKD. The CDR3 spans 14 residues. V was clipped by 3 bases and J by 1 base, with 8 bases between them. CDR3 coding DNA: TGTGCCACCAGTGATGATCGGGGGAACACTGAAGCTTTCTTT. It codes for CATSDDRGNTEAFF.

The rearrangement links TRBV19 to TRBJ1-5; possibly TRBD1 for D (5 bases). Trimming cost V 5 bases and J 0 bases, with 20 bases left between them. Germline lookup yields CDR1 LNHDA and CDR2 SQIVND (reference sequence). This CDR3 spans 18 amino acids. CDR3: CASSWGKGQAYSNQPQHF. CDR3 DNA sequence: TGTGCCAGTAGTTGGGGCAAGGGGCAGGCTTATAGCAATCAGCCCCAGCATTTT.

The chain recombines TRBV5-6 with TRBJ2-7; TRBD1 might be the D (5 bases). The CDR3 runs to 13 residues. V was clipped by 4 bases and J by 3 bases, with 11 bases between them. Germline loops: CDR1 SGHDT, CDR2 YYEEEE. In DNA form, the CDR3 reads TGTGCCAGCAGCCTCGGACAATTCTACGAGCAGTACGTC. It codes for CASSLGQFYEQYV.

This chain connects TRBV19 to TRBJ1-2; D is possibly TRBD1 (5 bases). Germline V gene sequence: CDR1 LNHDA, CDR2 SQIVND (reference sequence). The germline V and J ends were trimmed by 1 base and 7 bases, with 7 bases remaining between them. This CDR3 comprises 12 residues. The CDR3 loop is CASSIAGTGYTF. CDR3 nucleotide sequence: TGTGCCAGTAGTATAGCAGGGACTGGCTACACCTTC.

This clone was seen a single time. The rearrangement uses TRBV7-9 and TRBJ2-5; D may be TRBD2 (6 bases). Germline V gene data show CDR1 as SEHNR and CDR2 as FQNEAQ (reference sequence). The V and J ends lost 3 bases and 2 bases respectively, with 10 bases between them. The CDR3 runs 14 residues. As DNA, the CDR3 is TGTGCCAGCAGCTTCGGCGGGGATCAAGAGACCCAGTACTTC. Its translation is CASSFGGDQETQYF.